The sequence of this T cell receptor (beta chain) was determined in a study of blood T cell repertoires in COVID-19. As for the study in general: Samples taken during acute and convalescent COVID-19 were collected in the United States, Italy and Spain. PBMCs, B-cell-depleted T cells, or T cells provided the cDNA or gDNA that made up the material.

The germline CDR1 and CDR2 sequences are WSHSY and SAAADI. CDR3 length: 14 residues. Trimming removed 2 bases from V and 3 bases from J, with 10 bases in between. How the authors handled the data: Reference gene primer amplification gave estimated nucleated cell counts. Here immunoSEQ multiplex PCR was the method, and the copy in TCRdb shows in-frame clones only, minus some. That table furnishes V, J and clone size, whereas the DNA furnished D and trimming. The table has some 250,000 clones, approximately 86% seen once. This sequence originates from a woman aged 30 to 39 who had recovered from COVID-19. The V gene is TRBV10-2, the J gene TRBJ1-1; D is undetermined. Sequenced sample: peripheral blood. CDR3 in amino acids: CASSEERTYTEAFF. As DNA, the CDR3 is TGCGCCAGCAGTGAGGAAAGAACTTACACTGAAGCTTTCTTT.